This TCR beta chain was recorded in a study of blood T cell repertoires in COVID-19. For the study at large: The United States, Italy and Spain provided the acute and convalescent COVID-19 samples. The analysed material was cDNA or gDNA that came from T cells, B-cell-depleted T cells, or PBMCs.

The CDR3 length is 17 residues. V lost 4 bases and J lost 4; bases outside the gene matches: 16. The germline V gene encodes CDR1 SGDLS and CDR2 YYNGEE. Per the original data handling: Amplification of reference gene primers was used by the study to estimate nucleated cell counts. Only in-frame clones appear in the TCRdb table, and some are missing; sequencing was by immunoSEQ multiplex PCR. For V, J and clone size, that table is used; D and trimming come from the DNA. The data hold fewer than 250,000 clones, with 83% observed a single time. The sequencing input was peripheral blood. The origin of this receptor is a middle-aged woman with active or convalescent COVID-19. The V call is TRBV9, the J call TRBJ2-5; 7 bases fit TRBD2. The CDR3 protein is CASSPTLERGQGETQYF. The CDR3 DNA sequence: TGTGCCAGCAGCCCGACCTTAGAGCGGGGCCAAGGAGAGACCCAGTACTTC.